The 2 T cell receptor beta chains below all came from one sample that was sequenced in a study of blood T cell repertoires in COVID-19. Data came from immunoSEQ multiplex PCR; TCRdb stores just in-frame clones and leaves some out. The sample holds around 120,000 clones, 75% to 90% seen once. Sequencing input: peripheral blood. The receptors were sampled from a woman of 80 years or more with acute or convalescent COVID-19.

The V and J genes are TRBV4-3 and TRBJ1-1; D unresolved. Trimming removed 1 base from V and 4 bases from J, with 10 bases in between. Per germline, CDR1 LGHNA and CDR2 YSLEER. The CDR3 spans 14 residues. In nucleotides, the CDR3 is TGCGCCAGCAGCCAAGTTCAACAGTTCACTGAAGCTTTCTTT. Translating it yields CASSQVQQFTEAFF.

This chain joins TRBV10-1 and TRBJ2-5, with D possibly TRBD1 on 6 matching bases. V lost 3 bases to trimming and J lost 5 bases, with 19 bases between them. Germline CDR1 WNHNN, CDR2 SYGVQD (reference sequence). There are 16 residues in the CDR3. In DNA, the CDR3 is TGCGCCAGCAGTGACCAGGTCAGGGGCCTCGCGGAGACCCAGTACTTC. Residues: CASSDQVRGLAETQYF.